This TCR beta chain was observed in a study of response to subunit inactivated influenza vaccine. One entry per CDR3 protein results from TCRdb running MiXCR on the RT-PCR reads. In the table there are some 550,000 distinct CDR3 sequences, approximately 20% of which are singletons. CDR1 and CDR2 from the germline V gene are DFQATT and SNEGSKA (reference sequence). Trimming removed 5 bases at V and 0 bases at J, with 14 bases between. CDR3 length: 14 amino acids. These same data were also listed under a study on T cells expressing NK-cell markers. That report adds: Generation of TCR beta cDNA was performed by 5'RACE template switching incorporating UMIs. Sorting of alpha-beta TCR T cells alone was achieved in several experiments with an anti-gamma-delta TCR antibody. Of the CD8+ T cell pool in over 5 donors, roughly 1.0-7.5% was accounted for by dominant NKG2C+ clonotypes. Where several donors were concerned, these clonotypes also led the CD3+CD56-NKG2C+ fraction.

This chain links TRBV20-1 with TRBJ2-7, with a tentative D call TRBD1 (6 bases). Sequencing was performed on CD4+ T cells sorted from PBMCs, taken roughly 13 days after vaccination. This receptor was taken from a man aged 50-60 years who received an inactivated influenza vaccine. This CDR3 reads CSAVGQLSSYEQYF. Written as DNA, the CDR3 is TGCAGTGCTGTGGGACAACTCAGCTCCTACGAGCAGTACTTC.